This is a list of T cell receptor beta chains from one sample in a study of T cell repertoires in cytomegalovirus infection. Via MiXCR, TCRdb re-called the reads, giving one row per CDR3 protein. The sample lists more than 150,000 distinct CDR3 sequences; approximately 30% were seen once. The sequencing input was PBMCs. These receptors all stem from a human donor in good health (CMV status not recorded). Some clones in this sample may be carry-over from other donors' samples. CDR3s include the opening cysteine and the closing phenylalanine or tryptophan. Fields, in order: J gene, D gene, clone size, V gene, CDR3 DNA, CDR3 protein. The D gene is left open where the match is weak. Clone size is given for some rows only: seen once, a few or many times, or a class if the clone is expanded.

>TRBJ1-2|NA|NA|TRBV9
TGTGCCAGCGCGAGAGGGTTAGGTGGCTACACCTTC
CASARGLGGYTF
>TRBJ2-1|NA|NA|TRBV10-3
TGTGCCATCAGTGAAACCAGATACAATGAGCAGTTCTTC
CAISETRYNEQFF
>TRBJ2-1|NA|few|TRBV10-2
TGCGCCACCTTCGGGGCTAACAATGAGCAGTTCTTC
CATFGANNEQFF
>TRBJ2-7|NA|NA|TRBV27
TGTGCCAGCAGTTTGGGACTCCTGAGCTCCTACGAGCAGTACTTC
CASSLGLLSSYEQYF
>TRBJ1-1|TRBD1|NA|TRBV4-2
TGTGCCGGCAGCCACGAACAGGGGATAGTCACTGAAGCTTTCTTT
CAGSHEQGIVTEAFF
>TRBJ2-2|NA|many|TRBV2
TGTGCCAGCAGTGAAGTGGGTAGCGGGGAGCTGTTTTTT
CASSEVGSGELFF
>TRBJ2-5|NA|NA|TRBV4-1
TGCGCCAGCAGCCGACCGGGGGGACAGCAAGAGACCCAGTACTTC
CASSRPGGQQETQYF
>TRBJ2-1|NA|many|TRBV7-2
TGTGCCAGCAGCCCCCCCCGTGGGAATGAGCAGTTCTTC
CASSPPRGNEQFF
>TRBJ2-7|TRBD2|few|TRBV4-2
TGTGCCAGCCGCTCAAGGGCGGGGGGTGCCTACGAGCAGTACTTC
CASRSRAGGAYEQYF
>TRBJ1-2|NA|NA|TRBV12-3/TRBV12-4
TGTGCCAGTTCGTTAGAGGCCTCTAACTATGGCTACACCTTC
CASSLEASNYGYTF
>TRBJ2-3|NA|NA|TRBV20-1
TGCAGTGCTGGGGACTCAGATACGCAGTATTTT
CSAGDSDTQYF
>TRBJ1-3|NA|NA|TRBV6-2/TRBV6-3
TGTGCCACGGGTTACGGCTTTGGAAACACCATATATTTT
CATGYGFGNTIYF
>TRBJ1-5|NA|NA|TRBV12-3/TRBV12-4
TGTGCCAGTGGGGGGGATCAGCCCCAGCATTTT
CASGGDQPQHF
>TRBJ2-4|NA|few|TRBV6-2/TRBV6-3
TGTGCCAGCAGTTACTCTAACAGCGGACTAGCCAAAAACATTCAGTACTTC
CASSYSNSGLAKNIQYF
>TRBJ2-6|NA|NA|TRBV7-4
TGTGCCAGCAGCTTCTGGGGACAACGCTCTGGGGCCAACGTCCTGACTTTC
CASSFWGQRSGANVLTF
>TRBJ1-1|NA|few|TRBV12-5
TGTGCTAGTGGTTTGACCCCCCGGACAGCGATGAACACTGAAGCTTTCTTT
CASGLTPRTAMNTEAFF
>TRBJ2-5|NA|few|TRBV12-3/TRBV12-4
TGTGCCAGCAGTTTAGGGTCAAGCGAGACCCAGTACTTC
CASSLGSSETQYF
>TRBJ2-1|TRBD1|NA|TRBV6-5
TGTGCCAGCAGTAGGGACAGAAAGGAGTTCTTC
CASSRDRKEFF
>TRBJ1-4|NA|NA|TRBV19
TGTGCCAGTAGTATAGCCTCAGGGGAAAAACTGTTTTTT
CASSIASGEKLFF
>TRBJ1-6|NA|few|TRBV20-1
TGCAGTGCTAGAGATTTGACTAATTCACCCCTCCACTTT
CSARDLTNSPLHF
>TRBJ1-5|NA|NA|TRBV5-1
TGCGCCAGCAGCTTGGCTGTCAATCAGCCCCAGCATTTT
CASSLAVNQPQHF
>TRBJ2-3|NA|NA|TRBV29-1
TGCAGCGTTGAAGATCGGGCACTACGCACAGATACGCAGTATTTT
CSVEDRALRTDTQYF
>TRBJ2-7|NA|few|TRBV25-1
TGTGCCAGCAGTGAATACCAGGACTACGAGCAGTACTTC
CASSEYQDYEQYF
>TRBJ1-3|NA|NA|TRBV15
TGTGCCACCAGCAGAGATCGCCAGGTTCGGAGAAACACCATATATTTT
CATSRDRQVRRNTIYF
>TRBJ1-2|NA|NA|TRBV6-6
TGTGCCAGCAGTTACTCGAACGGGATGGACTATGGCTACACCTTC
CASSYSNGMDYGYTF
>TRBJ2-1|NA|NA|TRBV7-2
TGTGCCAGCAGCTTTCCTGACCGTTACAATGAGCAGTTCTTC
CASSFPDRYNEQFF
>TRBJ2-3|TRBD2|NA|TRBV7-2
TGTGCCAGCAGCTGGGGACTAGACTCAGATACGCAGTATTTT
CASSWGLDSDTQYF